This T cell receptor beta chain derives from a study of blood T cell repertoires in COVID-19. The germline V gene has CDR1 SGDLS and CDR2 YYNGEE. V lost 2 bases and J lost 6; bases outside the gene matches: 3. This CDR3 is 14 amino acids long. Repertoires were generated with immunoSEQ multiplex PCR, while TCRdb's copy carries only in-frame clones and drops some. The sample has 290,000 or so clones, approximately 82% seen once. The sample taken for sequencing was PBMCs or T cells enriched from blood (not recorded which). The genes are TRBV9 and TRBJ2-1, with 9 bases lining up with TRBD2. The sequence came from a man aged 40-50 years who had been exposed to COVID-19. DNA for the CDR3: TGTGCCAGCAGCGTGACTAGCGGATTCAATGAGCAGTTCTTC. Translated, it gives CASSVTSGFNEQFF. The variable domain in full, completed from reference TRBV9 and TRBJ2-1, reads DSGVTQTPKHLITATGQRVTLRCSPRSGDLSVYWYQQSLDQGLQFLIQYYNGEERAKGNILERFSAQQFPDLHSELNLSSLELGDSALYFCASSVTSGFNEQFFGPGTRLTVL.